The next 4 T cell receptor beta chains were all read from a single sample in a study of PD-1 blockade in classical Hodgkin lymphoma. Sequenced by immunoSEQ multiplex PCR; TCRdb stores in-frame clones only, minus some. The repertoire has 60,000 or so clones, roughly 90% of them found once; the top ten carry about 8.8%. Relapses following autologous stem cell transplantation were seen in all patients, with brentuximab vedotin exposure varying. The input for sequencing was peripheral blood mononuclear cells (PBMCs), taken at baseline. The receptor source for this set is a human donor with classical Hodgkin lymphoma.

The chain uses TRBV23-1 and TRBJ2-2; either TRBD1 or TRBD2 may supply D (5 bases each). TRBV23-1 is identified as an open reading frame with a role that is uncertain. This CDR3 is built from 15 residues. V lost 9 bases, J lost 5 bases, and 19 bases lay in between. The CDR3 sequence: CASIQPGTLTGELFF. CDR3 sequence (DNA): TGCGCCAGTATCCAACCCGGGACCTTGACCGGGGAGCTGTTTTTT.

The chain couples TRBV6-5 to TRBJ1-2; D not certain. CDR1 and CDR2 from the germline V gene are MNHEY and SVGAGI. The CDR3 consists of 15 residues. The V end was cut by 7 bases, the J end by 3 bases, with 18 bases between. CDR3 sequence reads: CASTNDHFYYYGYTF. The CDR3, as DNA: TGTGCCAGCACCAACGATCATTTCTACTACTATGGCTACACCTTC.

The chain is built from TRBV30 and TRBJ2-1; D perhaps matches TRBD1 (5 bases). The CDR3 is 11 amino acids. Germline V lookup: CDR1 GTSNPN, CDR2 SVGIG (reference sequence). The V gene lost 8 bases and the J gene lost 4 bases, with 9 bases spanning the gap. The DNA for the CDR3 is TGTGCCAAAGGGGATTACAATGAGCAGTTCTTC. Translation gives CAKGDYNEQFF.

The V gene is TRBV5-5, the J gene TRBJ2-7, with D possibly being TRBD1 (6 bases). Germline V gene lookup returns CDR1 SGHKS and CDR2 YYEKEE (reference sequence). With 4 bases removed from V and 2 bases from J, the gap between germline ends came to 13 bases. This CDR3 comprises 14 residues. The CDR3 DNA follows: TGTGCCAGCAGCAGCACGTACAGGGCCTACGAGCAGTACTTC. This translates into CASSSTYRAYEQYF.